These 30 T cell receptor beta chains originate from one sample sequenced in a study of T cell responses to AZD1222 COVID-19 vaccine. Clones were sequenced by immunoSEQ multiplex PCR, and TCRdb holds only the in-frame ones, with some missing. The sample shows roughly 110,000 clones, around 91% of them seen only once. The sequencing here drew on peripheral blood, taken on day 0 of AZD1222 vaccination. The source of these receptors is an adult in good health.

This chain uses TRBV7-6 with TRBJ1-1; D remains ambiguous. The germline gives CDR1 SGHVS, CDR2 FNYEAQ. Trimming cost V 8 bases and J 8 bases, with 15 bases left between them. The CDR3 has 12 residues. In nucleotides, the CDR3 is TGTGCCAGCGGCCCCATCACTAGCGAAGCTTTCTTT. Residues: CASGPITSEAFF.

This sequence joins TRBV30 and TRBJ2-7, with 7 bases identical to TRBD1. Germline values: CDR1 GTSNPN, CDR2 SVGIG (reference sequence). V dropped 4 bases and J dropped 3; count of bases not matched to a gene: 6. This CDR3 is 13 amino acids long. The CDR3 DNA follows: TGTGCCTGGATGGGACAGCTCCTCTACGAGCAGTACTTC. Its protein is CAWMGQLLYEQYF.

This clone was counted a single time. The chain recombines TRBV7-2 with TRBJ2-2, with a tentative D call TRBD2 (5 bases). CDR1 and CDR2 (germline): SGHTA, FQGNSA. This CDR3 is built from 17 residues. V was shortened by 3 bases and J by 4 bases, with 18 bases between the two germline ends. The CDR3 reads CASSLGGSSVGTGELFF. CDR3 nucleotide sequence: TGTGCCAGCAGCTTGGGCGGTAGTAGCGTCGGCACCGGGGAGCTGTTTTTT.

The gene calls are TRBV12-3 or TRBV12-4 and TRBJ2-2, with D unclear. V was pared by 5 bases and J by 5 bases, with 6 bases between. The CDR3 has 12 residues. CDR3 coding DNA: TGTGCCAGCAGTAGGTATACCGGGGAGCTGTTTTTT. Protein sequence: CASSRYTGELFF.

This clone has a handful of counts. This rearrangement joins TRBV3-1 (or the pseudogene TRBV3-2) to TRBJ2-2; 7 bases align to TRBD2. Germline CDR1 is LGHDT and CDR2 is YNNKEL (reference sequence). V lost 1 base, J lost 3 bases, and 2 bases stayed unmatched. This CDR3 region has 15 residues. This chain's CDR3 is CASSQVLADTGELFF. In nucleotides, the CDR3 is TGTGCCAGCAGCCAAGTGCTAGCGGACACCGGGGAGCTGTTTTTT.

The CDR3 here is CASHLQVPQWPGAYEQYF. The CDR3 coding sequence is TGTGCCAGCCATCTTCAGGTACCCCAGTGGCCCGGGGCCTACGAGCAGTACTTC. The chain combines TRBV19 with TRBJ2-7; TRBD2 is a possible D gene (5 bases). Germline lookup yields CDR1 LNHDA and CDR2 SQIVND (reference sequence). The CDR3 runs 18 residues. V was trimmed by 9 bases and J by 2 bases, leaving 29 bases between them.

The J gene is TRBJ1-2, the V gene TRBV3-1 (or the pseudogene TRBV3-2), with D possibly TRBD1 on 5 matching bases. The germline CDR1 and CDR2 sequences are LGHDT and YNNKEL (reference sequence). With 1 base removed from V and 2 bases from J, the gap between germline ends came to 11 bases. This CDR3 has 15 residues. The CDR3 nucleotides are TGTGCCAGCAGCCAAGGTGGAGACAGCAACTATGGCTACACCTTC. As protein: CASSQGGDSNYGYTF.

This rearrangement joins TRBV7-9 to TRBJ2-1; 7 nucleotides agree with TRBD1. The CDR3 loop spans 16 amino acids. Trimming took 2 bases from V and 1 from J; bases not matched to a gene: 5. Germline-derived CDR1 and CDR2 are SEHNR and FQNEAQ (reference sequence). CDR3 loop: CASSLSGGQSYNEQFF. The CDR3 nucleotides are TGTGCCAGCAGCTTATCAGGGGGTCAGTCCTACAATGAGCAGTTCTTC.

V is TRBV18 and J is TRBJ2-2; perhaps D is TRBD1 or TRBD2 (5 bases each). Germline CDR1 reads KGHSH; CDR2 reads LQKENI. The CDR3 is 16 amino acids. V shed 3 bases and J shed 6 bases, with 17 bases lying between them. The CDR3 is CASSPTPGTAAGELFF. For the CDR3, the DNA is TGTGCCAGCTCACCCACCCCCGGGACCGCCGCCGGGGAGCTGTTTTTT. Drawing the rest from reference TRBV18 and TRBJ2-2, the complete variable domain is NAGVMQNPRHLVRRRGQEARLRCSPMKGHSHVYWYRQLPEEGLKFMVYLQKENIIDESGMPKERFSAEFPKEGPSILRIQQVVRGDSAAYFCASSPTPGTAAGELFFGEGSRLTVL.

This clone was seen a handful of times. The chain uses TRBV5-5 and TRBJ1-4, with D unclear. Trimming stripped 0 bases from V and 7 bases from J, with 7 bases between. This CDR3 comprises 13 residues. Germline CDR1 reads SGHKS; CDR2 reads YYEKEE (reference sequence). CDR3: CASSLEYREKLFF. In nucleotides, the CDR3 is TGTGCCAGCAGCTTGGAGTACCGTGAAAAACTGTTTTTT. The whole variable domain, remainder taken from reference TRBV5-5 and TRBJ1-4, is DAGVTQSPTHLIKTRGQQVTLRCSPISGHKSVSWYQQVLGQGPQFIFQYYEKEERGRGNFPDRFSARQFPNYSSELNVNALLLGDSALYLCASSLEYREKLFFGSGTQLSVL.

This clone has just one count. CDR3 nucleotide sequence: TGTGCCAGCAGTCCTTACGGACTCAATGAGCAGTTCTTC. The encoded protein is CASSPYGLNEQFF. The chain uses TRBV12-3 or TRBV12-4 and TRBJ2-1; perhaps TRBD2 as D (5 bases). This CDR3 comprises 13 residues. The ends were cut back, 5 bases at V and 6 bases at J, with 11 bases in the middle.

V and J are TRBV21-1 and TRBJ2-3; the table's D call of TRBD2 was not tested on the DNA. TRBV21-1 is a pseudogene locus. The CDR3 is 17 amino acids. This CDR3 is CASSRGLAGDATDTQYF. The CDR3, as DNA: TGTGCCAGCAGCAGGGGACTAGCGGGGGATGCCACAGATACGCAGTATTTT.

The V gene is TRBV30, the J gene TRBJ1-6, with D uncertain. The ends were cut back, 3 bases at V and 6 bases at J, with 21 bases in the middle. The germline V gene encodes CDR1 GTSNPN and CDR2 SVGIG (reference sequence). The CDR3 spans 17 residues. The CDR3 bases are TGTGCCTGGAGGGGCCCCCCTGCGCTTAGTCGTAATTCACCCCTCCACTTT. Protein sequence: CAWRGPPALSRNSPLHF.

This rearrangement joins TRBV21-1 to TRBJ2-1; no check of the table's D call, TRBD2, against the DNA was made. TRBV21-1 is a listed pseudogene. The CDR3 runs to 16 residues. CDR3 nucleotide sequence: TGTGCCAGCAGCAAAGGAAATAGCGGGGGGCTGAGGCCGCAATTCTTC. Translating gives CASSKGNSGGLRPQFF.

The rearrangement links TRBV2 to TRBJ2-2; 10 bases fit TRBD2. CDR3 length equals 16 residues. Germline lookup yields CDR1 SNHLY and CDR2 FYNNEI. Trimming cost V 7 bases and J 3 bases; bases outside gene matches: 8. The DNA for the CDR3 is TGTGCCAGCAAGAATAGCGGGGGGATAGACACCGGGGAGCTGTTTTTT. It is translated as CASKNSGGIDTGELFF.

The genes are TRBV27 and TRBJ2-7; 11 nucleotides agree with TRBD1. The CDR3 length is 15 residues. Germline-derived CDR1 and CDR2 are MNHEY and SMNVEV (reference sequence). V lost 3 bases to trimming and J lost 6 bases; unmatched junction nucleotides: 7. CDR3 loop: CASSFSRTGGSEQYF. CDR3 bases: TGTGCCAGCAGTTTTTCCCGGACAGGGGGCTCCGAGCAGTACTTC.

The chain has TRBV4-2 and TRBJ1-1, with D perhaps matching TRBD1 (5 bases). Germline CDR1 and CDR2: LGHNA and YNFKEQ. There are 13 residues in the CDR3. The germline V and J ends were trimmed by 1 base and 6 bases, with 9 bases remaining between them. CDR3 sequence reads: CASSQVGGAEAFF. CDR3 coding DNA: TGTGCCAGCAGCCAAGTGGGGGGGGCTGAAGCTTTCTTT.

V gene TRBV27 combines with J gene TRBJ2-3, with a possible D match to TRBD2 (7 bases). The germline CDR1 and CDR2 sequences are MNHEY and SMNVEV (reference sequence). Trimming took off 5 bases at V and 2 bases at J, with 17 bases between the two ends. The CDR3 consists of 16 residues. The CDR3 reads CASSPWGGANTDTQYF. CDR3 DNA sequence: TGTGCCAGCAGTCCCTGGGGGGGGGCAAACACAGATACGCAGTATTTT.

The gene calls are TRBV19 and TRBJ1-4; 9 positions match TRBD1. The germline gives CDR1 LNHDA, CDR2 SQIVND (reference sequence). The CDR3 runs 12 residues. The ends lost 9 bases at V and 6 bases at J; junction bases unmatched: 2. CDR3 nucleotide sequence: TGTGCCAGGGGACAGGGATATGAAAAACTGTTTTTT. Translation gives CARGQGYEKLFF. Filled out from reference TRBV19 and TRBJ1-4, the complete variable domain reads DGGITQSPKYLFRKEGQNVTLSCEQNLNHDAMYWYRQDPGQGLRLIYYSQIVNDFQKGDIAEGYSVSREKKESFPLTVTSAQKNPTAFYLCARGQGYEKLFFGSGTQLSVL.

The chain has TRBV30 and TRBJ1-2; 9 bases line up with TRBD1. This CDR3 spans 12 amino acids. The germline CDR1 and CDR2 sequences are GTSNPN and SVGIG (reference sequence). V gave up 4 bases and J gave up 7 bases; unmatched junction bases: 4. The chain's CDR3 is CAWKLDRGGYTF. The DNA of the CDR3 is TGTGCCTGGAAATTGGACAGGGGTGGCTACACCTTC.

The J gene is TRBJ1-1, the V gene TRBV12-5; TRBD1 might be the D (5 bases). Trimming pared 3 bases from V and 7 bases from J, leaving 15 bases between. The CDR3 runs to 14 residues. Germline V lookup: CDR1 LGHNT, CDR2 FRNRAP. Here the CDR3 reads CASGFFPGGGEAFF. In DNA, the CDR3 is TGTGCTAGTGGTTTCTTTCCCGGGGGTGGTGAAGCTTTCTTT.

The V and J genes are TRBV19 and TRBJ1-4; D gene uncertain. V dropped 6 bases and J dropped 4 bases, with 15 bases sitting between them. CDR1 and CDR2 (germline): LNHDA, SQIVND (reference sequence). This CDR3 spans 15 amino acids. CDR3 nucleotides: TGTGCCAGTAGGCCAGGTTGGCCCAGTAATGAAAAACTGTTTTTT. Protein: CASRPGWPSNEKLFF.

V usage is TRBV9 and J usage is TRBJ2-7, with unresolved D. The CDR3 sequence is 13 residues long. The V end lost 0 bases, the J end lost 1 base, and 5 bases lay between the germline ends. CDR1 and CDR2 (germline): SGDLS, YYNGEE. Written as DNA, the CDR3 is TGTGCCAGCAGCGTAGACGAATCCTACGAGCAGTACTTC. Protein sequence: CASSVDESYEQYF.

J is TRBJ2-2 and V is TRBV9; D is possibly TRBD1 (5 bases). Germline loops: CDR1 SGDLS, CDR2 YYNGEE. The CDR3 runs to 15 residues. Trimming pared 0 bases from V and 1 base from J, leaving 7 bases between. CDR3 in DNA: TGTGCCAGCAGCGTAGTAGGACAGAACACCGGGGAGCTGTTTTTT. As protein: CASSVVGQNTGELFF.

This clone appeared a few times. The CDR3 coding sequence is TGTGCCAGCAGCTTAAATACTGAAGCTTTCTTT. Translation: CASSLNTEAFF. V is TRBV11-2 and J is TRBJ1-1; unclear D gene. Trimming took off 2 bases at V and 5 bases at J, with 3 bases between the two ends. This CDR3 comprises 11 residues. Germline assignment: CDR1 SGHAT and CDR2 FQNNGV. Complete variable domain (other parts from reference TRBV11-2 and TRBJ1-1): EAGVAQSPRYKIIEKRQSVAFWCNPISGHATLYWYQQILGQGPKLLIQFQNNGVVDDSQLPKDRFSAERLKGVDSTLKIQPAKLEDSAVYLCASSLNTEAFFGQGTRLTVV.

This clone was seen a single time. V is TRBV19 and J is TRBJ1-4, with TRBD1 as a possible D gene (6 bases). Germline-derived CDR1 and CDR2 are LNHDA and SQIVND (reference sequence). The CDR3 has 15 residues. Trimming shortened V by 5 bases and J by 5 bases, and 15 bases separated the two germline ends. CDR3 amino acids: CASSSHETGNEKLFF. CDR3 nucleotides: TGTGCCAGTAGTTCCCACGAGACAGGCAATGAAAAACTGTTTTTT.

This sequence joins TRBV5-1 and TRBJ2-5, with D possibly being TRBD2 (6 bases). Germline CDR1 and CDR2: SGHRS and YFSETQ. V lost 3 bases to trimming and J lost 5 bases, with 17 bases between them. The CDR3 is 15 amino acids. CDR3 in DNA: TGCGCCAGCAGCTCCCGTGGGGGGAGTGAGGAGACCCAGTACTTC. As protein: CASSSRGGSEETQYF.

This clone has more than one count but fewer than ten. The CDR3 loop reads CASSILAGGVGELFF. The CDR3 DNA follows: TGTGCCAGTAGTATCCTAGCGGGGGGTGTCGGGGAGCTGTTTTTT. The chain recombines TRBV19 with TRBJ2-2; 11 bases line up with TRBD2. The CDR3 consists of 15 residues. After removal of 3 bases from V and 7 bases from J, the junction contained 4 bases not matched to a gene. The germline V gene has CDR1 LNHDA and CDR2 SQIVND (reference sequence).

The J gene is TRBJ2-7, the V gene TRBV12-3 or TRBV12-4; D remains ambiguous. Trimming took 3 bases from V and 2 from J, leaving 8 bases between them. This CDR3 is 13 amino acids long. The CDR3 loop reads CASSFGLAYEQYF. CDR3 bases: TGTGCCAGCAGTTTTGGCCTAGCCTACGAGCAGTACTTC.

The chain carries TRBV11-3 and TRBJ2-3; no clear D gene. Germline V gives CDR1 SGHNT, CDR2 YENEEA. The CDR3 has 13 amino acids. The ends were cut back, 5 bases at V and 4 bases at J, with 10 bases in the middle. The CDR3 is CASSPTYADTQYF. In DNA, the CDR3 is TGTGCCAGCAGCCCGACCTACGCAGATACGCAGTATTTT.